This T cell receptor beta chain was recorded in a study of cytomegalovirus exposure and HLA in healthy donors. Findings and caveats of the study: What TCR beta sequences reportedly achieved was accurate prediction of HLA-A and HLA-B alleles in most subjects. As confirmed in vitro, three CMV-associated chains were specific for CMV antigens.

About this clone itself: Its cognate antigen is unknown.

There are 20 residues in the CDR3. Germline V gives CDR1 SGHVS, CDR2 FNYEAQ. V was pared by 3 bases and J by 3 bases, with 18 bases of the junction left unmatched. Primers for the PCR totalled 60 Vbeta and 13 Jbeta. TCRdb keeps only in-frame clones here, not all; method: immunoSEQ multiplex PCR. Among over 150,000 clones, around nine tenths were seen once, and the ten largest hold 0.7% to 1%. Sequenced material: PBMCs. This chain connects TRBV7-6 to TRBJ1-4; 8 bases map to TRBD1. This clonotype was obtained from a woman in her twenties or thirties in good health and CMV-seronegative. The CDR3 is CASSFTWGRGHRGSNEKLFF. The CDR3 DNA is TGTGCCAGCAGCTTCACATGGGGCAGGGGGCACAGAGGGTCTAATGAAAAACTGTTTTTT.